The clone carrying this T cell receptor beta chain came up a few times. The sample is drawn from a study of TIL therapy for anti-PD-1-resistant metastatic lung cancer. The length of the CDR3 is 16 residues. The V gene's germline CDR1 is LGHNA and CDR2 YNFKEQ. V lost 0 bases and J lost 2, with 14 bases in between. The immunoSEQ assay was v3. Each library reached some 2 million read pairs, or about 5-6.5 million at deep level. Clones were sequenced by immunoSEQ multiplex PCR, and TCRdb holds only the in-frame ones, with some missing. The sample has more than 45,000 clones; about 73% are singletons. Time point here: pre-treatment sample, taken before nivolumab and TIL therapy.

The chain has TRBV4-2 and TRBJ2-7, with D perhaps matching TRBD2 (6 bases). This TCR was sampled from a person between 25 and 80 years old with non-small cell lung cancer. The sequencing used blood, collected at baseline. The CDR3 region is CASSQDLGGRAYEQYF. CDR3 sequence (DNA): TGTGCCAGCAGCCAAGATCTTGGAGGGCGCGCCTACGAGCAGTACTTC.